The clone carrying this TCR beta chain has a handful of counts. This entry belongs to a study of T-cell reconstitution after alpha-beta-depleted transplantation in children. This CDR3 comprises 16 residues. The ends lost 2 bases at V and 3 bases at J; junction bases unmatched: 4. Germline V gene data show CDR1 as ENHRY and CDR2 as SYGVKD. TCRbeta library construction was performed incorporating unique molecular identifiers. From the PCR reads, TCRdb called clonotypes with MiXCR, one entry per CDR3 protein. The table has some 500,000 distinct CDR3 sequences, around 16% seen once; the top ten hold more than 2.5%.

The specimen was PBMCs from the stem cell graft donor, collected from the stem cell graft. This sequence originates from a human donor who donated a stem cell graft to a child with acute lymphoblastic leukemia. The chain joins TRBV10-3 to TRBJ1-2, with 12 bases identical to TRBD1. The CDR3 DNA follows: TGTGCCATCAGTGAGAGGGACAGGGGGCGCGACTATGGCTACACCTTC. It is translated as CAISERDRGRDYGYTF.